These T cell receptor beta chains were read from a single sample in a study of response to subunit inactivated influenza vaccine. TCRdb analysed the RT-PCR reads with MiXCR anew, one entry per CDR3 protein. The sample contains 650,000 to 800,000 distinct CDR3 sequences, about 18% of which appear only once. Sequences were derived from PBMCs from blood, sampled 5 days after vaccination. All receptors derive from a middle-aged man who received an inactivated influenza vaccine. CDR3s include the opening cysteine and the closing phenylalanine or tryptophan. The D gene is left open where the match is weak. The size of a clone is reported for some rows only, either as once, few or many, or as a class for expanded clones.

j_gene,v_gene,abundance,d_gene,CDR3nt,CDR3aa
TRBJ2-2,TRBV5-1,few,NA,TGCGCCAGCAGCTTGGCCCACGGTTTACCCGGGGAGCTGTTTTTT,CASSLAHGLPGELFF
TRBJ2-7,TRBV5-1,few,NA,TGCGCCAGCAGACTTGGCGGCGCCGAGCAGTACTTC,CASRLGGAEQYF
TRBJ1-2,TRBV27,many,NA,TGTGCCAGCAGCTTAAGGGGTGCTAACTATGGCTACACCTTC,CASSLRGANYGYTF
TRBJ1-1,TRBV10-1,few,TRBD1,TGCGCCAGCAGCGACAGGGGCCGTGCCATGAACACTGAAGCTTTCTTT,CASSDRGRAMNTEAFF
TRBJ2-2,TRBV4-3,few,NA,TGCGCCAGCAGCCAAGATCTTCACACCGGGGAGCTGTTTTTT,CASSQDLHTGELFF
TRBJ2-1,TRBV20-1,few,TRBD1,TGCAGTGCTACACGGACAGGAACTAACAATGAGCAGTTCTTC,CSATRTGTNNEQFF
TRBJ2-4,TRBV4-3,NA,NA,TGCGCCAGCAGCCAAGATTACGGAACTAAAAACATTCAGTACTTC,CASSQDYGTKNIQYF
TRBJ1-3,TRBV7-2,few,TRBD1,TGTGCCAGCAGCCAACAGGGGACGGACGGAAACACCATATATTTT,CASSQQGTDGNTIYF
TRBJ2-3,TRBV20-1,NA,NA,TGCAGTGCTACCTGGGGAGCTGATACGCAGTATTTT,CSATWGADTQYF
TRBJ2-7,TRBV5-1,NA,NA,TGCGCCAGCAGCGCTTCAAGTGTCCTCGAGCAGTACTTC,CASSASSVLEQYF
TRBJ2-6,TRBV25-1,many,NA,TGTGCCAGCAGTGTTACTGGGGCCAACGTCCTGACTTTC,CASSVTGANVLTF
TRBJ2-7,TRBV7-9,few,TRBD1,TGTGCCAGCAGCTCACCGGGACAGGGTATCCACGAGCAGTACTTC,CASSSPGQGIHEQYF
TRBJ2-1,TRBV29-1,NA,TRBD2,TGCAGCGGTGGAGGGACTAGCGCCTACAATGAGCAGTTCTTC,CSGGGTSAYNEQFF
TRBJ2-1,TRBV7-6,NA,TRBD2,TGTGCCAGCAGTCCATGGACTAGCGGGAAAGAGCAGTTCTTC,CASSPWTSGKEQFF
TRBJ2-3,TRBV10-3,NA,NA,TGTGCCATCAGTGAGTCCCAGCGGGTAGGAGATACGCAGTATTTT,CAISESQRVGDTQYF
TRBJ2-1,TRBV3-1,many,TRBD2,TGTGCCAGCAGCCATGGCTTGGGACTAGGTGGCGGTGAGCAGTTCTTC,CASSHGLGLGGGEQFF
TRBJ1-1,TRBV6-1,few,NA,TGTGCCAGCAGTACGACTCGGGGGAACACTGAAGCTTTCTTT,CASSTTRGNTEAFF
TRBJ1-5,TRBV12-3/TRBV12-4,few,NA,TGTGCCAGCAGTGGAATAGGGCATAGCAATCAGCCCCAGCATTTT,CASSGIGHSNQPQHF
TRBJ1-5,TRBV29-1,NA,TRBD1,TGCAGCGTTACCTCGGCAGGGGGGAGTCAGCCCCAGCATTTT,CSVTSAGGSQPQHF
TRBJ2-1,TRBV12-3/TRBV12-4,many,TRBD2,TGTGCCAGCACCATACTAGCGGGAGAAACGAATGAGCAGTTCTTC,CASTILAGETNEQFF
TRBJ1-6,TRBV5-1,NA,NA,TGCGCCAGCAGCTTTGGGCCCGAAACCTTCCCCCTCCACTTT,CASSFGPETFPLHF
TRBJ2-2,TRBV27,few,NA,TGTGCCAGCAGTTTGACACAGGGGAACACCGGGGAGCTGTTTTTT,CASSLTQGNTGELFF
TRBJ2-5,TRBV11-1,few,TRBD2,TGTGCCAGCAGCTTAGCGGCGTGGGGGACTAGCGGACAAGAGACCCAGTACTTC,CASSLAAWGTSGQETQYF
TRBJ2-7,TRBV25-1,few,NA,TGTGCCAGCAGTGAACCCCCCCGACAACCCTACGAGCAGTACTTC,CASSEPPRQPYEQYF
TRBJ2-7,TRBV20-1,few,TRBD2,TGCAGTGCTCTAGGGACTAGCGGAGCCCAATCCTACGAGCAGTACTTC,CSALGTSGAQSYEQYF
TRBJ1-1,TRBV29-1,many,NA,TGCAGCGTCCCCGGGGGCAGAGGCCAGAACACTGAAGCTTTCTTT,CSVPGGRGQNTEAFF
TRBJ1-6,TRBV5-4,few,TRBD1,TGTGCCAGCAGCCTCCAAACAGGGGCCACTTCACCCCTCCACTTT,CASSLQTGATSPLHF
TRBJ2-5,TRBV5-1,few,TRBD1,TGCGCCAGCAGCACGGGACAGGGTAGAGCTGAGACCCAGTACTTC,CASSTGQGRAETQYF
TRBJ1-6,TRBV20-1,few,TRBD1,TGCAGTGCTATTGACAGGGGAGTGGGTGTTTCACCCCTCCACTTT,CSAIDRGVGVSPLHF
TRBJ1-6,TRBV5-1,NA,NA,TGCGCCAGCAGCTTTGGTAGGGACAATTCACCCCTCCACTTT,CASSFGRDNSPLHF
TRBJ2-6,TRBV30,NA,NA,TGTGCCTGGAGGACCGGCTCTGGGGCCAACGTCCTGACTTTC,CAWRTGSGANVLTF
TRBJ2-7,TRBV4-2,NA,TRBD1,TGTGCCAGCAGCCAGGCATACTTCAGTGGGGGACAGGGGGCCTACGAGCAGTACTTC,CASSQAYFSGGQGAYEQYF
TRBJ2-3,TRBV11-2,NA,TRBD2,TGTGCCAGCACCCCCGGGGGATTCCTAGCGGGGGCCCTACCTAGCACAGATACGCAGTATTTT,CASTPGGFLAGALPSTDTQYF
TRBJ1-1,TRBV13,few,NA,TGTGCCAGCAGCCGCGGGACCCCTACCCAACATTCCATGAACACTGAAGCTTTCTTT,CASSRGTPTQHSMNTEAFF
TRBJ2-7,TRBV4-2,NA,NA,TGTGCCAGCAGCCAATTGAGGATAGAGGGAGACTCCTACGAGCAGTACTTC,CASSQLRIEGDSYEQYF
TRBJ2-5,TRBV7-2,few,NA,TGTGCCAGCATGGCCGGACTCCACCAAGAGACCCAGTACTTC,CASMAGLHQETQYF
TRBJ2-3,TRBV12-3/TRBV12-4,few,NA,TGTGCCAGCAGTTTAGTGGTCGGGGGGCTTGATACGCAGTATTTT,CASSLVVGGLDTQYF
TRBJ2-3,TRBV5-1,few,NA,TGCGCCAGCAGCCCACAGGTTTCTAGCACAGATACGCAGTATTTT,CASSPQVSSTDTQYF
TRBJ1-4,TRBV6-1,NA,NA,TGTGCCAGCAGTGAAGCCACGGGGTGGAGTGGGGAAAAACTGTTTTTT,CASSEATGWSGEKLFF
TRBJ2-3,TRBV10-3,few,NA,TGTGCCATCAGGGGCACAGATACGCAGTATTTT,CAIRGTDTQYF
TRBJ2-3,TRBV29-1,NA,NA,TGCAGCGTTGAAGCCCAGCGGGGCACAGATACGCAGTATTTT,CSVEAQRGTDTQYF
TRBJ2-4,TRBV4-2,NA,NA,TGTGCCAGCAGCCCCCGCATGGATTTAGCCAAAAACATTCAGTACTTC,CASSPRMDLAKNIQYF